This record concerns one T cell receptor beta chain sequence. The target antigen is unknown. Per the original methods: Sequence data from immunoSEQ were junction-only and lacked quality scores; consequently, filtering differed. The table came from immunoSEQ multiplex PCR; TCRdb's copy has only in-frame clones and leaves some out. That table furnishes V, J and clone size, whereas the DNA furnished D and trimming. Of 490,000 or so clones listed, 70% to 80% are singletons. The data are from a study of shared clonotypes between healthy human individuals. Study in general: The donor pool was made up of a couple of women and three men aged 18 to 49.

Germline V gives CDR1 MDHEN, CDR2 SYDVKM. V dropped 4 bases and J dropped 2 bases, with 20 bases sitting between them. This CDR3 has 17 amino acids. Donors included only healthy HIV-negative adults lacking recent acute infections or vaccinations. Broader study findings: Clonotype sharing levels among donors were expected to vary with sequencing depth.

Sequencing input: PBMCs. This receptor was identified in a woman in her thirties or forties in good health. Some clones in this sample may be carry-over from other donors' samples. The chain carries TRBV28 and TRBJ1-2; tentative D call: TRBD1 (5 bases). CDR3 nucleotide sequence: TGTGCCAGCAGTTCCTATCACAATGGGGGGGAAAACTATGGCTACACCTTC. It yields the protein CASSSYHNGGENYGYTF.